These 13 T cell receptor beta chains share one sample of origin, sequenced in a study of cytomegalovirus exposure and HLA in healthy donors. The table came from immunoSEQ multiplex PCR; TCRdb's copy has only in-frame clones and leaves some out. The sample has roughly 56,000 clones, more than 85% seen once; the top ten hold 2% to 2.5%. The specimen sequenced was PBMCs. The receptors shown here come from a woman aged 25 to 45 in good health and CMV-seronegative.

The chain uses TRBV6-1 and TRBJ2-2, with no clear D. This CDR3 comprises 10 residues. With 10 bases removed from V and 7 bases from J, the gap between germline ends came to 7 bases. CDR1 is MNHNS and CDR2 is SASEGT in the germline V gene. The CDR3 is CATEDGELFF. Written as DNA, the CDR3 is TGTGCCACCGAGGACGGGGAGCTGTTTTTT.

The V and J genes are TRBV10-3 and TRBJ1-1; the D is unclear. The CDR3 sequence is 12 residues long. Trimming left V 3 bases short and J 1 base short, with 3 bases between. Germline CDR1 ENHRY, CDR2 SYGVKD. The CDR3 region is CAISEANTEAFF. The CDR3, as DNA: TGTGCCATCAGTGAAGCGAACACTGAAGCTTTCTTT.

DNA of the CDR3: TGTGCAAGTCGCTTAGTGAGGGCGCACAATGAGCAGTTCTTC. It yields the protein CASRLVRAHNEQFF. The chain has TRBV12-2 and TRBJ2-1; no check of the table's D call, TRBD2, against the DNA was made. TRBV12-2 is shown as a pseudogene. CDR3 length: 14 residues.

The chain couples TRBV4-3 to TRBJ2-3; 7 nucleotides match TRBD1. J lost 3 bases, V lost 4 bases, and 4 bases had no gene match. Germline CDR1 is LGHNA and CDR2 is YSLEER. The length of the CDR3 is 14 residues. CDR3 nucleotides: TGCGCCAGCAGCCGAGAGACAGGGACAGATACGCAGTATTTT. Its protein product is CASSRETGTDTQYF.

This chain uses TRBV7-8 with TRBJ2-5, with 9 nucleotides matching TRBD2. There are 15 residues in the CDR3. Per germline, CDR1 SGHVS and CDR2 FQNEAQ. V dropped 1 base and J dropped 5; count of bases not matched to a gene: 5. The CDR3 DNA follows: TGTGCCAGCAGCTTAGTCGCGGGAGGGGCGGAGACCCAGTACTTC. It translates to CASSLVAGGAETQYF.

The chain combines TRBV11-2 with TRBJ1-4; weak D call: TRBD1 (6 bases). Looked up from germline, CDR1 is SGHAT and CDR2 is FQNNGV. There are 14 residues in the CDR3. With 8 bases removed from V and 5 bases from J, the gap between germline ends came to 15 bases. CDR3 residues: CASRRGVINEKLFF. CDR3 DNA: TGTGCCAGCCGCAGGGGTGTCATCAATGAAAAACTGTTTTTT. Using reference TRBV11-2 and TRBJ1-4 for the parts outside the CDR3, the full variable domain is EAGVAQSPRYKIIEKRQSVAFWCNPISGHATLYWYQQILGQGPKLLIQFQNNGVVDDSQLPKDRFSAERLKGVDSTLKIQPAKLEDSAVYLCASRRGVINEKLFFGSGTQLSVL.

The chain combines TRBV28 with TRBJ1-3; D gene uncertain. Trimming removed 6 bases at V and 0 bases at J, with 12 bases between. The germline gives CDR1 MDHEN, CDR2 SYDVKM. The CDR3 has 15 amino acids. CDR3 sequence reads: CASSPRAISGNTIYF. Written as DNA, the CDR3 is TGTGCCAGCAGCCCGAGGGCGATCTCTGGAAACACCATATATTTT.

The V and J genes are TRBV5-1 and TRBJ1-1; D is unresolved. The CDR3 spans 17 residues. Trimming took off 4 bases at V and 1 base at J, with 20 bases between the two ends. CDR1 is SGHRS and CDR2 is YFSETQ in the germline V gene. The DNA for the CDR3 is TGCGCCAGCAGCCCGATACCCAGCCAGGTATCGAACACTGAAGCTTTCTTT. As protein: CASSPIPSQVSNTEAFF.

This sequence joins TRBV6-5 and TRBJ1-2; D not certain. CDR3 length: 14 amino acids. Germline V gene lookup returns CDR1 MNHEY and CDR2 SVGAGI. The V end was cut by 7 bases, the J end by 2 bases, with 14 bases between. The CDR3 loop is CASTDGPGNYGYTF. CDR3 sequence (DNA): TGTGCCAGCACAGACGGCCCGGGAAACTATGGCTACACCTTC.

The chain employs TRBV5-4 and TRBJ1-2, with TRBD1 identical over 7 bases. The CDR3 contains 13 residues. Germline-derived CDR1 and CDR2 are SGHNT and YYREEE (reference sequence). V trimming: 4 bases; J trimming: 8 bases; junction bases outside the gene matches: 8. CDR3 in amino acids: CASSTDRASGYTF. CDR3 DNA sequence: TGTGCCAGCAGCACCGACAGGGCAAGCGGCTACACCTTC.

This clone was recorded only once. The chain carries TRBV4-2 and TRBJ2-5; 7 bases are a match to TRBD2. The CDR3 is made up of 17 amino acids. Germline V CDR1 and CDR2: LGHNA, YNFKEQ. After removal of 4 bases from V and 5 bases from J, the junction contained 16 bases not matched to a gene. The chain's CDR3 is CASSPRSGNSGSETQYF. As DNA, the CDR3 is TGTGCCAGCAGCCCCCGCAGCGGGAACAGCGGATCGGAGACCCAGTACTTC.

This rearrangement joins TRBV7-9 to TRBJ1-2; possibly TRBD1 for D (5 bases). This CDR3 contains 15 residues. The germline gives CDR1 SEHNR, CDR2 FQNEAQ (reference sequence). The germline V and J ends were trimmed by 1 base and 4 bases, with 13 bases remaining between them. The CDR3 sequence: CASSLESGGGYGYTF. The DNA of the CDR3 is TGTGCCAGCAGCTTAGAGTCGGGGGGAGGCTATGGCTACACCTTC.

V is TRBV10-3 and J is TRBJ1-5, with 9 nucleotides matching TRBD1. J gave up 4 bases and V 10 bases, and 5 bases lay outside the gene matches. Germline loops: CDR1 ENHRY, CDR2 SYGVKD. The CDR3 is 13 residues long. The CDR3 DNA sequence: TGTGCCAGTACAGGGGGCGAAAATCAGCCCCAGCATTTT. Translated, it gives CASTGGENQPQHF.